The rows below give T cell receptor beta chains drawn from one sample of a study of cytomegalovirus exposure and HLA in healthy donors. The method was immunoSEQ multiplex PCR; TCRdb's version includes in-frame clones alone and lacks a portion of them. The table lists 90,000 to 100,000 clones, approximately 71% of them singletons. Sequencing was carried out using PBMCs. These receptors originate from a female donor in good health and CMV-seronegative. CDR3s include the opening cysteine and the closing phenylalanine or tryptophan. Fields, in order: V gene, clone size, D gene, J gene, CDR3 DNA, CDR3 protein. A D gene is named only where the DNA matches it firmly. Not all rows give a size; the values are once, few, many and, for expanded clones, a class.

v_call: TRBV6-1; clone_size: -; d_call: TRBD2; j_call: TRBJ2-3; cdr3_nt: TGTGCCAGCTATGTGGGGGGGTTCGCTACGCAGTATTTT; cdr3_aa: CASYVGGFATQYF
v_call: TRBV10-3; clone_size: -; d_call: TRBD2; j_call: TRBJ2-7; cdr3_nt: TGTGCCATCAGTGATAGGGAGGGTTACGAGCAGTACTTC; cdr3_aa: CAISDREGYEQYF
v_call: TRBV7-6; clone_size: -; d_call: -; j_call: TRBJ2-7; cdr3_nt: TGTGCCAGCAGCTTAGGGGGTCAGGGTGCTTACGAGCAGTACTTC; cdr3_aa: CASSLGGQGAYEQYF
v_call: TRBV5-1; clone_size: -; d_call: TRBD2; j_call: TRBJ2-2; cdr3_nt: TGCGCCAGCAGCGTACTAGCGGGGGACGGCGGGGAGCTGTTTTTT; cdr3_aa: CASSVLAGDGGELFF
v_call: TRBV7-3; clone_size: few; d_call: -; j_call: TRBJ1-1; cdr3_nt: TGTGCCAGCAGCTTACCCGGTTTTACTGAAGCTTTCTTT; cdr3_aa: CASSLPGFTEAFF
v_call: TRBV30; clone_size: -; d_call: TRBD1; j_call: TRBJ1-1; cdr3_nt: TGTGCCCACCGGGACAGGGCAAACACTGAAGCTTTCTTT; cdr3_aa: CAHRDRANTEAFF
v_call: TRBV29-1; clone_size: -; d_call: TRBD1; j_call: TRBJ1-1; cdr3_nt: TGCAGCGTTGAGGGACAGGGGTCAACTGAAGCTTTCTTT; cdr3_aa: CSVEGQGSTEAFF
v_call: TRBV19; clone_size: -; d_call: -; j_call: TRBJ1-2; cdr3_nt: TGTGCCAGTAGTACCTCAGGGAACTATGGCTACACCTTC; cdr3_aa: CASSTSGNYGYTF
v_call: TRBV2; clone_size: -; d_call: TRBD1; j_call: TRBJ1-4; cdr3_nt: TGTGCCAGCAGTGAAGCGCCAGGGACAGGGGGGAGTGTGGGCCTAAAACTGTTTTTT; cdr3_aa: CASSEAPGTGGSVGLKLFF
v_call: TRBV5-4; clone_size: -; d_call: TRBD1; j_call: TRBJ2-7; cdr3_nt: TGTGCCAGCAGCTTAAAGGGGGCGGACGAGCAGTACTTC; cdr3_aa: CASSLKGADEQYF
v_call: TRBV7-8; clone_size: -; d_call: -; j_call: TRBJ1-3; cdr3_nt: TGTGCCAGCAGCTTAGGGGGCAGTTTATATAGCTCTGGAAACACCATATATTTT; cdr3_aa: CASSLGGSLYSSGNTIYF
v_call: TRBV18; clone_size: -; d_call: -; j_call: TRBJ2-6; cdr3_nt: TGTGCCAGCTCACCAAAGAGAGAGGCTGGGGCCAACGTCCTGACTTTC; cdr3_aa: CASSPKREAGANVLTF
v_call: TRBV2; clone_size: -; d_call: -; j_call: TRBJ2-5; cdr3_nt: TGTGCCAGCAGTGAACCCAGACTAGATGAGACCCAGTACTTC; cdr3_aa: CASSEPRLDETQYF
v_call: TRBV11-2; clone_size: many; d_call: TRBD1; j_call: TRBJ1-2; cdr3_nt: TGTGCCAGCAGCTTAGGGACAGGGGATGGCTACACCTTC; cdr3_aa: CASSLGTGDGYTF
v_call: TRBV7-3; clone_size: -; d_call: TRBD2; j_call: TRBJ2-2; cdr3_nt: TGTGCCAGCAGCCCCGGGACTACCGGTCGGGGCGGGGAGCTGTTTTTT; cdr3_aa: CASSPGTTGRGGELFF
v_call: TRBV6-1; clone_size: -; d_call: TRBD1; j_call: TRBJ1-1; cdr3_nt: TGTGCCAGCAGTCCACCGACAGGGCCCAACACTGAAGCTTTCTTT; cdr3_aa: CASSPPTGPNTEAFF
v_call: TRBV7-6; clone_size: -; d_call: TRBD1; j_call: TRBJ2-1; cdr3_nt: TGTGCCAGCGAAAGACAGGGTACCAATGAGCAGTTCTTC; cdr3_aa: CASERQGTNEQFF
v_call: TRBV5-6; clone_size: -; d_call: TRBD1; j_call: TRBJ2-7; cdr3_nt: TGTGCCAGCAGCTTGGCCGGGACAGCCTACGAGCAGTACTTC; cdr3_aa: CASSLAGTAYEQYF
v_call: TRBV5-8; clone_size: once; d_call: TRBD1; j_call: TRBJ2-7; cdr3_nt: TGTGCCAGCAGCCGTCTGACAGGGATAAACTACGAGCAGTACTTC; cdr3_aa: CASSRLTGINYEQYF
v_call: TRBV30; clone_size: few; d_call: TRBD2; j_call: TRBJ2-1; cdr3_nt: TGTGCCTGGAGTCTCGGACTAGCGGGGAATGAGCAGTTCTTC; cdr3_aa: CAWSLGLAGNEQFF
v_call: TRBV19; clone_size: -; d_call: -; j_call: TRBJ1-2; cdr3_nt: TGTGCCAGTAGTGCTCAGGTTCGCTATGGCTACACCTTC; cdr3_aa: CASSAQVRYGYTF
v_call: TRBV9; clone_size: many; d_call: -; j_call: TRBJ2-1; cdr3_nt: TGTGCCTCCGGGAGTGGGGGCAATGAGCAGTTCTTC; cdr3_aa: CASGSGGNEQFF
v_call: TRBV7-7; clone_size: -; d_call: TRBD2; j_call: TRBJ2-5; cdr3_nt: TGTGCTAGCAGCCCCCTAGCGGGAGTTTGGGAGACCCAGTACTTC; cdr3_aa: CASSPLAGVWETQYF
v_call: TRBV9; clone_size: -; d_call: -; j_call: TRBJ2-7; cdr3_nt: TGTGCCAGCAGCGTAGCCCAGGGGCTTTTCTACGAGCAGTACTTC; cdr3_aa: CASSVAQGLFYEQYF
v_call: TRBV30; clone_size: few; d_call: -; j_call: TRBJ1-6; cdr3_nt: TGTGCCTGGAGTCCAAAATCTAATGCCCTCCACTTT; cdr3_aa: CAWSPKSNALHF
v_call: TRBV30; clone_size: -; d_call: -; j_call: TRBJ1-2; cdr3_nt: TGTGCCTGGGCCGAGTCCTCCCGGTATGGCTACACCTTC; cdr3_aa: CAWAESSRYGYTF
v_call: TRBV5-4; clone_size: -; d_call: TRBD2; j_call: TRBJ2-5; cdr3_nt: TGTGCCAGCAGCTTGGATGGCGGGGGAGGAGAGGCCCAGTACTTC; cdr3_aa: CASSLDGGGGEAQYF
v_call: TRBV5-1; clone_size: -; d_call: -; j_call: TRBJ1-4; cdr3_nt: TGCGCCAGCAGCTTGGCCATCTTAAGTGGCACTAATGAAAAACTGTTTTTT; cdr3_aa: CASSLAILSGTNEKLFF
v_call: TRBV5-1; clone_size: few; d_call: -; j_call: TRBJ2-7; cdr3_nt: TGCGCCAGCAGCCCCCAAGATACTACTTTCTACGAGCAGTACTTC; cdr3_aa: CASSPQDTTFYEQYF
v_call: TRBV11-2; clone_size: -; d_call: -; j_call: TRBJ1-5; cdr3_nt: TGTGCCAGCAGCTTCAGTAGCAATCAGCCCCAGCATTTT; cdr3_aa: CASSFSSNQPQHF
v_call: TRBV2; clone_size: -; d_call: -; j_call: TRBJ2-7; cdr3_nt: TGTGCCAGCAGTGCCACCTACGAGCAGTACTTC; cdr3_aa: CASSATYEQYF
v_call: TRBV18; clone_size: -; d_call: -; j_call: TRBJ1-5; cdr3_nt: TGTGCCAGCTCACCGACGGGGGGGAATCAGCCCCAGCATTTT; cdr3_aa: CASSPTGGNQPQHF
v_call: TRBV5-6; clone_size: -; d_call: -; j_call: TRBJ2-7; cdr3_nt: TGTGCCAGCAGCTTCGGGACATCCGAGCAGTACTTC; cdr3_aa: CASSFGTSEQYF
v_call: TRBV2; clone_size: -; d_call: TRBD2; j_call: TRBJ2-2; cdr3_nt: TGTGCCAGCTCCTGGACTAGCGCGGGCGGGGAGCTGTTTTTT; cdr3_aa: CASSWTSAGGELFF
v_call: TRBV6-1; clone_size: few; d_call: -; j_call: TRBJ1-1; cdr3_nt: TGTGCCAGCACCGAAGGTAGATGGGCAGCTTTCTTT; cdr3_aa: CASTEGRWAAFF
v_call: TRBV2; clone_size: -; d_call: TRBD1; j_call: TRBJ1-2; cdr3_nt: TGTGCCAGCAGCAAACAGGGGGCGAACTATGGCTACACCTTC; cdr3_aa: CASSKQGANYGYTF
v_call: TRBV18; clone_size: -; d_call: TRBD2; j_call: TRBJ2-7; cdr3_nt: TGTGCCAGCTCACCGGGGGGGACTAGCGGGAGTGACGAGCAGTACTTC; cdr3_aa: CASSPGGTSGSDEQYF
v_call: TRBV11-3; clone_size: few; d_call: TRBD2; j_call: TRBJ2-2; cdr3_nt: TGTGCCAGCAGCTTAAGTATTGGGACTAGCTTGTCCGGGGAGCTGTTTTTT; cdr3_aa: CASSLSIGTSLSGELFF
v_call: TRBV19; clone_size: -; d_call: TRBD1; j_call: TRBJ1-4; cdr3_nt: TGTGCCAGTAGTCCGGGACAGGGGATCGAAAAACTGTTTTTT; cdr3_aa: CASSPGQGIEKLFF
v_call: TRBV30; clone_size: -; d_call: -; j_call: TRBJ1-2; cdr3_nt: TGTGCCTGGAGTGTTCCGCCGGAGCGGGGGAACTATGGCTACACCTTC; cdr3_aa: CAWSVPPERGNYGYTF
v_call: TRBV19; clone_size: -; d_call: TRBD1; j_call: TRBJ2-7; cdr3_nt: TGTGCCAGTAGTAATCGGACAGGGGGTTCCTACGAGCAGTACTTC; cdr3_aa: CASSNRTGGSYEQYF
v_call: TRBV11-2; clone_size: -; d_call: -; j_call: TRBJ2-7; cdr3_nt: TGTGCCAGCAGCATCCTTCGGAGGATCAACTTCTTC; cdr3_aa: CASSILRRINFF
v_call: TRBV4-1; clone_size: -; d_call: TRBD1; j_call: TRBJ2-7; cdr3_nt: TGCGCCAGCAGCTTCGGACAGGCCAGCTCCTACGAGCAGTACTTC; cdr3_aa: CASSFGQASSYEQYF
v_call: TRBV7-2; clone_size: -; d_call: TRBD2; j_call: TRBJ2-1; cdr3_nt: TGTGCCAGCAGGATAGCGGGAGGATACAATGAGCAGTTCTTC; cdr3_aa: CASRIAGGYNEQFF
v_call: TRBV11-2; clone_size: -; d_call: -; j_call: TRBJ2-5; cdr3_nt: TGTGCCAGCAGCGAGGGAGGAACCCAGTACTTC; cdr3_aa: CASSEGGTQYF
v_call: TRBV30; clone_size: -; d_call: -; j_call: TRBJ1-6; cdr3_nt: TGTGCCTGGAGTCCATTGACAGGATATAATTCACCCCTCCACTTT; cdr3_aa: CAWSPLTGYNSPLHF
v_call: TRBV7-9; clone_size: -; d_call: TRBD1; j_call: TRBJ2-2; cdr3_nt: TGTGCCAGCAGCTCCACCGGGACAGGGAACACCGGGGAGCTGTTTTTT; cdr3_aa: CASSSTGTGNTGELFF
v_call: TRBV9; clone_size: -; d_call: -; j_call: TRBJ2-2; cdr3_nt: TGTGCCAGCAGCCCAAGACCCATCGGGAGCGCCACCGGGGAGCTGTTTTTT; cdr3_aa: CASSPRPIGSATGELFF
v_call: TRBV7-8; clone_size: few; d_call: TRBD2; j_call: TRBJ2-1; cdr3_nt: TGTGCCAGCAGACTAGCGGCTACCTACAATGAGCAGTTCTTC; cdr3_aa: CASRLAATYNEQFF
v_call: TRBV2; clone_size: -; d_call: -; j_call: TRBJ1-2; cdr3_nt: TGTGCCACCGACAAGGCTAACTATGGCTACACCTTC; cdr3_aa: CATDKANYGYTF
v_call: TRBV7-3; clone_size: few; d_call: -; j_call: TRBJ2-1; cdr3_nt: TGTGCCAGCAGCCGCCCCGGGAGTGGCCCCAATGAGCAGTTCTTC; cdr3_aa: CASSRPGSGPNEQFF
v_call: TRBV6-5; clone_size: -; d_call: -; j_call: TRBJ1-1; cdr3_nt: TGTGCCAGCAGTGAGACAGGTTACAGGTTT; cdr3_aa: CASSETGYRF
v_call: TRBV18; clone_size: -; d_call: -; j_call: TRBJ1-1; cdr3_nt: TGTGCCAGCTCGTCAGCGAGTAACACTGAAGCTTTCTTT; cdr3_aa: CASSSASNTEAFF
v_call: TRBV6-5; clone_size: many; d_call: TRBD2; j_call: TRBJ2-1; cdr3_nt: TGTGCCAGCAATCGGTTAGCGGGAGGAAATGAGCAGTTCTTC; cdr3_aa: CASNRLAGGNEQFF
v_call: TRBV6-6; clone_size: -; d_call: TRBD2; j_call: TRBJ2-3; cdr3_nt: TGTGCCACCAGGACTAGCGGTAGCACAGATACGCAGTATTTT; cdr3_aa: CATRTSGSTDTQYF
v_call: TRBV18; clone_size: -; d_call: TRBD1; j_call: TRBJ1-2; cdr3_nt: TGTGCCAGCTCACCACGGGTGTCCGGGACAGAGGCAAACTATGGCTACACCTTC; cdr3_aa: CASSPRVSGTEANYGYTF
v_call: TRBV15; clone_size: -; d_call: -; j_call: TRBJ1-2; cdr3_nt: TGTGCCACCAGCAGAGATCGGCAGGGTGGTGGCTACACCTTC; cdr3_aa: CATSRDRQGGGYTF
v_call: TRBV5-1; clone_size: -; d_call: -; j_call: TRBJ1-1; cdr3_nt: TGCGCCAGCAGCCGGTGGACAAGCACTGAAGCTTTCTTT; cdr3_aa: CASSRWTSTEAFF
v_call: TRBV27; clone_size: -; d_call: -; j_call: TRBJ1-6; cdr3_nt: TGTGCCACCCGACATGGGCAGGGGCCCCCCAATTCACCCCTCCACTTT; cdr3_aa: CATRHGQGPPNSPLHF